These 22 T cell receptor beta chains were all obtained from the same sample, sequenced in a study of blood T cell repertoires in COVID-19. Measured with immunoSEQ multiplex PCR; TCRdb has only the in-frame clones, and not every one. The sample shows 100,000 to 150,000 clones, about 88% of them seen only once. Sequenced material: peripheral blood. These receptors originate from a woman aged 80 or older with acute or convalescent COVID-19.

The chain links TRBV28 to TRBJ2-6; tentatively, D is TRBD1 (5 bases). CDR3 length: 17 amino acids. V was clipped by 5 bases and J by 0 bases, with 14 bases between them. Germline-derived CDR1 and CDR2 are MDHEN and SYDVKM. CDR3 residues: CASSTRQSASGANVLTF. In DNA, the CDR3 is TGTGCCAGCAGTACTCGACAGTCCGCCTCTGGGGCCAACGTCCTGACTTTC.

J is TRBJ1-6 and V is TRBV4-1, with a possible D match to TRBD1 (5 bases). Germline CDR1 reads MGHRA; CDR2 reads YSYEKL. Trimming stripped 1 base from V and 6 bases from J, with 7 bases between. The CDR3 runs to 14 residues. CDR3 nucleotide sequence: TGCGCCAGCAGCCAAGGGGGCCGTAATTCACCCCTCCACTTT. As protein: CASSQGGRNSPLHF.

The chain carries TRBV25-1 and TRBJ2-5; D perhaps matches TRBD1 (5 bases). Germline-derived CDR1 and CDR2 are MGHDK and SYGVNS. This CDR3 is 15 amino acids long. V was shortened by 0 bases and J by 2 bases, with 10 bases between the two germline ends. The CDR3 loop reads CASSEYSNRQETQYF. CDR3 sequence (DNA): TGTGCCAGCAGTGAATATAGTAACAGGCAAGAGACCCAGTACTTC.

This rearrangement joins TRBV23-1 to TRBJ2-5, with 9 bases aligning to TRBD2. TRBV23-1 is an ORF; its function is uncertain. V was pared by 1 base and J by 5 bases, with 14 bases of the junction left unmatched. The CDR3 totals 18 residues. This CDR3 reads CASSQLAGARVGWETQYF. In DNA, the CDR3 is TGCGCCAGCAGTCAATTAGCGGGAGCTCGGGTGGGATGGGAGACCCAGTACTTC.

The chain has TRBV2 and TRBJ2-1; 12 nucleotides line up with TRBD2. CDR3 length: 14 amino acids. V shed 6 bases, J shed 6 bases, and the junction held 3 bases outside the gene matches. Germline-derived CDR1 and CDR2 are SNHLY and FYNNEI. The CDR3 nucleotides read TGTGCCAGCAGCCGGACTAGCGGGGTCAATGAGCAGTTCTTC. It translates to CASSRTSGVNEQFF.

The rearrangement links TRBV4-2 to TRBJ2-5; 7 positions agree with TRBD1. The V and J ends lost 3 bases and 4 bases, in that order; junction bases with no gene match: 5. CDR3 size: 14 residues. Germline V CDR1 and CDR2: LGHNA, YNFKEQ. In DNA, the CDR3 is TGTGCCAGCAGCCAGCCGGGACAGCCAGAGACCCAGTACTTC. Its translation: CASSQPGQPETQYF.

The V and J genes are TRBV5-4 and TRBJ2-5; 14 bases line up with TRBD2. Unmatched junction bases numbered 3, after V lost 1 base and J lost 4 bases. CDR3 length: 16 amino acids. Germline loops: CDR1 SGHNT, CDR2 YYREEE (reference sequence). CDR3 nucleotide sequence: TGTGCCAGCAGCTTGCCCGGGACTAGCGGGGGAGAGACCCAGTACTTC. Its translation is CASSLPGTSGGETQYF. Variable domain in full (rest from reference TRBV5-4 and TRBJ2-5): ETGVTQSPTHLIKTRGQQVTLRCSSQSGHNTVSWYQQALGQGPQFIFQYYREEENGRGNFPPRFSGLQFPNYSSELNVNALELDDSALYLCASSLPGTSGGETQYFGPGTRLLVL.

CDR3 residues: CASSLERGYEQYF. The CDR3 coding sequence is TGCGCCAGCAGCTTGGAGCGGGGGTACGAGCAGTACTTC. V and J are TRBV5-1 and TRBJ2-7; TRBD2 matches 8 bases. Germline V gene lookup returns CDR1 SGHRS and CDR2 YFSETQ. Germline trimming cut 0 bases from V and 4 bases from J; bases unmatched to any gene: 0. The CDR3 totals 13 residues. Full variable domain (outside the CDR3, taken from reference TRBV5-1 and TRBJ2-7): KAGVTQTPRYLIKTRGQQVTLSCSPISGHRSVSWYQQTPGQGLQFLFEYFSETQRNKGNFPGRFSGRQFSNSRSEMNVSTLELGDSALYLCASSLERGYEQYFGPGTRLTVT.

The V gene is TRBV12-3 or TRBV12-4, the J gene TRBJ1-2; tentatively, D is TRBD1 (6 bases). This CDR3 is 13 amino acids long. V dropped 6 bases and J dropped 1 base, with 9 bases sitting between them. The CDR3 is CASRSGVNYGYTF. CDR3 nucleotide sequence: TGTGCCAGCAGGTCAGGGGTTAACTATGGCTACACCTTC.

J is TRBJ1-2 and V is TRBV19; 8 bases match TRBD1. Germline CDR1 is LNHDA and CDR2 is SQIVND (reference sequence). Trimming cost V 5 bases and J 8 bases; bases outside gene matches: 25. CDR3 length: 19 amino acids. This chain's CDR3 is CASSSPPARTGRSLEGYTF. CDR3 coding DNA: TGTGCCAGTAGTTCTCCACCCGCCAGGACAGGGAGGTCCTTGGAGGGCTACACCTTC.

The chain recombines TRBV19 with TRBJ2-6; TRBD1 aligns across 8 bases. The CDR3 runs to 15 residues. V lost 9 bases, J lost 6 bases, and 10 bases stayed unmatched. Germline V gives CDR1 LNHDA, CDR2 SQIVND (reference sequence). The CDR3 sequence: CASRDRRGAANVLTF. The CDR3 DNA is TGTGCCAGCCGGGACAGGAGGGGGGCGGCCAACGTCCTGACTTTC. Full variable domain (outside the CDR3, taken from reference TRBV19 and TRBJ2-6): DGGITQSPKYLFRKEGQNVTLSCEQNLNHDAMYWYRQDPGQGLRLIYYSQIVNDFQKGDIAEGYSVSREKKESFPLTVTSAQKNPTAFYLCASRDRRGAANVLTFGAGSRLTVL.

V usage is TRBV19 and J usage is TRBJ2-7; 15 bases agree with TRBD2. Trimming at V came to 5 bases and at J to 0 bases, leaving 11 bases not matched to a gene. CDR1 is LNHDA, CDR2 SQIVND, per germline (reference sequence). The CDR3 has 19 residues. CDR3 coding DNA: TGTGCCAGTAGTCGATCCGGGACTAGCGGGAGGCCCCACTCCTACGAGCAGTACTTC. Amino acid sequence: CASSRSGTSGRPHSYEQYF.

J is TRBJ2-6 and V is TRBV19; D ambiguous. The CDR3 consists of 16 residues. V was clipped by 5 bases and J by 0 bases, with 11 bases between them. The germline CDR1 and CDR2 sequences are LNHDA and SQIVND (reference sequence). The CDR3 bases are TGTGCCAGTAGTGCACCTGGCCTCTCTGGGGCCAACGTCCTGACTTTC. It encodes CASSAPGLSGANVLTF.

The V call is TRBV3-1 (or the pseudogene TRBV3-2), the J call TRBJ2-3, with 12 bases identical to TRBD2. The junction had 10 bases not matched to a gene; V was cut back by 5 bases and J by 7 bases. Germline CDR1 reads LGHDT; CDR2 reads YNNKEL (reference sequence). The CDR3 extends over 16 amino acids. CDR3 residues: CASSSRTSGKLNTQYF. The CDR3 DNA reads TGTGCCAGCAGCTCGAGGACTAGCGGGAAATTAAATACGCAGTATTTT.

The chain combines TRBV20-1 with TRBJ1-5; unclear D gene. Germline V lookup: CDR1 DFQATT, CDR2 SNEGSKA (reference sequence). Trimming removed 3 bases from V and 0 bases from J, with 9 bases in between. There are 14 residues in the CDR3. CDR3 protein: CSASSRLSNQPQHF. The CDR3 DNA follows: TGCAGTGCTAGTAGCCGACTTAGCAATCAGCCCCAGCATTTT.

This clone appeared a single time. The CDR3 reads CSSRTGFNEKLFF. The CDR3 DNA sequence: TGCAGCTCCAGGACAGGCTTTAATGAAAAACTGTTTTTT. V usage is TRBV29-1 and J usage is TRBJ1-4, with 7 bases that match TRBD1. V lost 8 bases to trimming and J lost 4 bases; unmatched junction nucleotides: 7. From germline, CDR1 is SQVTM and CDR2 ANQGSEA. The CDR3 sequence is 13 residues long.

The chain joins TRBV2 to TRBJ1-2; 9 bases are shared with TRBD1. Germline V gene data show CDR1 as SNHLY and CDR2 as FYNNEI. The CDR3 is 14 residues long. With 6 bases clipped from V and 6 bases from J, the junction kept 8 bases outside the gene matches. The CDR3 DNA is TGTGCCAGCAGCGCACAGGGGGCAGCCCATGGCTACACCTTC. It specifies CASSAQGAAHGYTF.

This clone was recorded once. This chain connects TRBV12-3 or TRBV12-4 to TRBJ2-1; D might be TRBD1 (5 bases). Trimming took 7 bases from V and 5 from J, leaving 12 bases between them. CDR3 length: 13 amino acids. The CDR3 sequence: CASTRKGNNEQFF. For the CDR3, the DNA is TGTGCCAGCACTAGAAAGGGGAACAATGAGCAGTTCTTC.

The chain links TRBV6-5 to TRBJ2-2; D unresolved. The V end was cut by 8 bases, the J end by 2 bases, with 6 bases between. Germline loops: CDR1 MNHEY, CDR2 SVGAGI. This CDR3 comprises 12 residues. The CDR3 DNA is TGTGCCAGCCGGTCCAACACCGGGGAGCTGTTTTTT. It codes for CASRSNTGELFF.

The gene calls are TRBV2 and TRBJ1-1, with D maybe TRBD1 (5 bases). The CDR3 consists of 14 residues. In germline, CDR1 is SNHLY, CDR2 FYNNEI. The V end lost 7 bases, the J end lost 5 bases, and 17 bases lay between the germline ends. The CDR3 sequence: CASTEGAGRTEAFF. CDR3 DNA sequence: TGTGCCAGCACCGAAGGGGCAGGGCGGACTGAAGCTTTCTTT.

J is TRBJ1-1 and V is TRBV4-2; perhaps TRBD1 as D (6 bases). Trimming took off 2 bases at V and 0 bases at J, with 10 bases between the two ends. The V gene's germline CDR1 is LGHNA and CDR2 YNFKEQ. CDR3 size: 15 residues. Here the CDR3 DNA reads TGTGCCAGCAGCCAACAACAGGGTCTGAACACTGAAGCTTTCTTT. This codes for CASSQQQGLNTEAFF.

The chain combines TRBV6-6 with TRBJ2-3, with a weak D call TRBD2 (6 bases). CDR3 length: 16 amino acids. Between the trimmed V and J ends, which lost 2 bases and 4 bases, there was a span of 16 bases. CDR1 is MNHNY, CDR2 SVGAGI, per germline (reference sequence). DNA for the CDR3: TGTGCCAGCAGTTACGGGCGGGGTGTTACGGCAGATACGCAGTATTTT. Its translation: CASSYGRGVTADTQYF.